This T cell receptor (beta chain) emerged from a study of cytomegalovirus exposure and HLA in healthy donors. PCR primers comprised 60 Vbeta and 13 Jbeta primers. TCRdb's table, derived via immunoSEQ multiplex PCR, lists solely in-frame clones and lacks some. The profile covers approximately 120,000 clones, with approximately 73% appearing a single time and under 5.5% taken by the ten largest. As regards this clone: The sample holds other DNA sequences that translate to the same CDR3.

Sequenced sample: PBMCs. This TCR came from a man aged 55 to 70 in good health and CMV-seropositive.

The CDR3, as DNA: TGTGCCAGCAGTTTGGGGCAGGGATATGGCTACACCTTC. Its translation: CASSLGQGYGYTF. This chain connects TRBV28 to TRBJ1-2, with a tentative D call TRBD1 (5 bases). Per the germline V gene, CDR1 is MDHEN and CDR2 is SYDVKM. The CDR3 is made up of 13 amino acids. The V and J ends lost 3 bases and 5 bases respectively, with 10 bases between them.